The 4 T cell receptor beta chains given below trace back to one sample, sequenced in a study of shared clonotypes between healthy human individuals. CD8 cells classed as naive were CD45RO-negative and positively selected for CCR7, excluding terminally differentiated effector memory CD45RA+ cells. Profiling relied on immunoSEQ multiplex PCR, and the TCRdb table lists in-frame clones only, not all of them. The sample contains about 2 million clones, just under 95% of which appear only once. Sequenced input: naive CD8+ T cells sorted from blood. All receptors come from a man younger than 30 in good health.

The CDR3 reads CASSWTSGNNEQFF. CDR3 nucleotide sequence: TGCGCCAGCAGCTGGACTAGCGGCAACAATGAGCAGTTCTTC. The chain uses TRBV5-1 and TRBJ2-1; 10 bases map to TRBD2. J lost 5 bases, V lost 3 bases, and 2 bases had no gene match. CDR1 is SGHRS, CDR2 YFSETQ, per germline. The CDR3 loop spans 14 amino acids.

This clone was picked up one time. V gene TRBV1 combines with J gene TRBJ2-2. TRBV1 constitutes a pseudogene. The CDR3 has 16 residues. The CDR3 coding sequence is TGCACCAGCAGCCAAGAGGTCCGACCGGTCACCGGGGAGCTGTTTTTT. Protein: CTSSQEVRPVTGELFF.

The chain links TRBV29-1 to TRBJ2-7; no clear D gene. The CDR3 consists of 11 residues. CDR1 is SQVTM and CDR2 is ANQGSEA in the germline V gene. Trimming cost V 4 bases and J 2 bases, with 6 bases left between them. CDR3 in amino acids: CSVVDAYEQYF. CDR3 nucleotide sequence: TGCAGCGTTGTGGATGCCTACGAGCAGTACTTC.

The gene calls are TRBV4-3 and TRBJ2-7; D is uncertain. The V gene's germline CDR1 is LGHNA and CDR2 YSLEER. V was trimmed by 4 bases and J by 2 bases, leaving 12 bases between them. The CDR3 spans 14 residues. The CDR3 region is CASSPTSSTYEQYF. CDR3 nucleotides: TGCGCCAGCAGCCCAACGAGTAGCACCTACGAGCAGTACTTC.